The rows below give T cell receptor beta chains drawn from one sample of a study of T cell responses to AZD1222 COVID-19 vaccine. TCRdb's copy holds only in-frame clones and misses some; the assay was immunoSEQ multiplex PCR. The sample includes roughly 97,000 clones, over 90% of them seen just once. The sample in question was peripheral blood, obtained on day 0 of AZD1222 vaccination. Receptor source: an adult in good health. Both conserved end residues are part of each CDR3. A D gene is named only where the DNA matches it firmly. Expanded clones get a size class; other rows say once, few or many, or leave the size out.

DNA	CDR3	size	J	D	V
TGCGCCAGCAGCTCAATTCAGGGAGACACTGAAGCTTTCTTT	CASSSIQGDTEAFF	.	TRBJ1-1	.	TRBV5-1
TGTGCCAGTAGTAATCTTAACCCTCATGGCTACACCTTC	CASSNLNPHGYTF	.	TRBJ1-2	.	TRBV19
TGTGCCAGCAGCTTAGTAGGGACAGGGGGCTGGAATTCACCCCTCCACTTT	CASSLVGTGGWNSPLHF	.	TRBJ1-6	TRBD1	TRBV7-2
TGTGCCAGCAGCTTGGCGGGCGGGAGAGGCGAGCAGTACTTC	CASSLAGGRGEQYF	.	TRBJ2-7	TRBD2	TRBV5-4
TGTGCCAGCTCTCGAGGACAGGGAGGCGAATACGAGCAGTACTTC	CASSRGQGGEYEQYF	.	TRBJ2-7	TRBD1	TRBV18
TGTGCCAGCAGCCCCTTTAGTGGTGAAAAACTGTTTTTT	CASSPFSGEKLFF	.	TRBJ1-4	.	TRBV14
TGTGCCAGCAGCTTAGGGGGGCATAGCAGAGAGACCCAGTACTTC	CASSLGGHSRETQYF	.	TRBJ2-5	.	TRBV7-2
TGTGCCAGCAGAGACAGGGGGCCGGGAAACACCATATATTTT	CASRDRGPGNTIYF	.	TRBJ1-3	TRBD1	TRBV28
TGTGCCTGGACGGGTCCTAATGAAAAACTGTTTTTT	CAWTGPNEKLFF	once	TRBJ1-4	.	TRBV30
TGTGCCTGGAGTCTGTCGGCCACAGATACGCAGTATTTT	CAWSLSATDTQYF	.	TRBJ2-3	.	TRBV30